The source of this T cell receptor (beta chain) is a study of post-analysis software for immune sequencing data. As concerns this clonotype: Its specificity is not known.

Each TCR beta cDNA library carried unique molecular identifiers. In TCRdb, the PCR reads were re-called with MiXCR into one record per CDR3 protein. The repertoire consists of 650,000 to 900,000 distinct CDR3 sequences, with around 45% occurring once and the leading ten covering around 4.7%. Regarding the study as a whole: Versus controls, multiple sclerosis patients showed significantly lower diversity (normalized Chao1). Included in a set of roughly five TRBV segments more frequent in patients than controls were TRBV5-6, TRBV5-1 and TRBV20-1.

Per germline, CDR1 LNHNV and CDR2 YYDKDF (reference sequence). The trim removed 5 bases at V and 4 bases at J, leaving 17 bases unmatched. CDR3 length: 17 amino acids. The receptor was derived from a girl aged 10 to 17 with multiple sclerosis. The chain is built from TRBV15 and TRBJ2-7; 7 positions agree with TRBD2. The sample was blood. The CDR3 protein is CATSRLDPTGTKYEQYF. Here the CDR3 DNA reads TGTGCCACCAGCCGCCTAGACCCCACGGGGACTAAGTACGAGCAGTACTTC.